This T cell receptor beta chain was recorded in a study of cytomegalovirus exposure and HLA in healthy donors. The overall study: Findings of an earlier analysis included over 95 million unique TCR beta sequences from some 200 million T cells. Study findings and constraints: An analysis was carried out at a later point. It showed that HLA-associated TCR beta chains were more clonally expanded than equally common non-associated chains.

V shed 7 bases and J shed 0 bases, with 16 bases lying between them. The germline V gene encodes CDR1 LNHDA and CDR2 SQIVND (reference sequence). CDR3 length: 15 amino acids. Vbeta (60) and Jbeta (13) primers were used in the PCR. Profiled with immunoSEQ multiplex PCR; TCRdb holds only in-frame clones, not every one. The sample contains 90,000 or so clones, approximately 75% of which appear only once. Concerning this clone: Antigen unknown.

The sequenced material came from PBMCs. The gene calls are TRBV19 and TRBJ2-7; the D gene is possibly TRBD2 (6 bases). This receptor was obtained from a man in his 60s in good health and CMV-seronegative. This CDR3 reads CASTSGTGGSYEQYF. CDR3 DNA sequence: TGTGCCAGTACCTCCGGGACTGGGGGCTCCTACGAGCAGTACTTC.